There are many counts of the clone carrying this T cell receptor (beta chain). Germline-derived CDR1 and CDR2 are SGHVS and FQNEAQ. The CDR3 is 13 amino acids. V was pared by 6 bases and J by 8 bases, with 8 bases of the junction left unmatched. RNA transcripts served as the template for amplifying TCR beta CDR3 regions. HTBI primers were used for first-round RT-PCR of the TCR CDR3. TCRdb re-called the multiplex PCR reads through MiXCR, storing one row per CDR3 protein. In the table there are more than 500,000 distinct CDR3 sequences, around 15% of which are singletons. This specimen belongs to a study of T cells in Graves' hyperthyroidism and ophthalmopathy.

The sequenced material came from blood. This rearrangement joins TRBV7-8 to TRBJ1-2, with 8 bases matching TRBD1. This clonotype originated in a woman between 40 and 55 years old with Graves' ophthalmopathy. Here the CDR3 reads CASRPGQGLGYTF. CDR3 sequence (DNA): TGTGCCAGCAGACCCGGACAGGGCCTCGGCTACACCTTC. Full variable domain (outside the CDR3, taken from reference TRBV7-8 and TRBJ1-2): GAGVSQSPRYKVAKRGQDVALRCDPISGHVSLFWYQQALGQGPEFLTYFQNEAQLDKSGLPSDRFFAERPEGSVSTLKIQRTQQEDSAVYLCASRPGQGLGYTFGSGTRLTVV.